A single sample gave rise to the 19 T cell receptor beta chains below, sequenced in a study of shared clonotypes between healthy human individuals. Here immunoSEQ multiplex PCR was the method, and the copy in TCRdb shows in-frame clones only, minus some. The table shows approximately 600,000 clones, with approximately 96% occurring only once. It was CD45RO-negative cells, positively selected for CCR7, that made up naive CD8 cells, with terminally differentiated effector memory CD45RA+ cells excluded. The sample was naive CD8+ T cells sorted from blood. These receptors all stem from a woman aged 25 to 39 in good health.

V usage is TRBV11-2 and J usage is TRBJ1-1; the D gene is possibly TRBD1 (6 bases). Trimming took 3 bases from V and 1 from J, leaving 18 bases between them. The germline CDR1 and CDR2 sequences are SGHAT and FQNNGV. This CDR3 is 17 amino acids long. In DNA form, the CDR3 reads TGTGCCAGCAGCTTTTTTCCTATAGGCAGGGGGAACACTGAAGCTTTCTTT. It translates to CASSFFPIGRGNTEAFF.

The chain recombines TRBV7-9 with TRBJ2-2; a possible D gene is TRBD2 (6 bases). V lost 0 bases and J lost 10, with 21 bases in between. The V gene's germline CDR1 is SEHNR and CDR2 FQNEAQ (reference sequence). CDR3 length equals 17 residues. The CDR3 protein is CASSLASGGRIGEELFF. In nucleotides, the CDR3 is TGTGCCAGCAGCTTAGCTAGCGGAGGACGGATTGGGGAGGAGCTGTTTTTT.

The V gene is TRBV15, the J gene TRBJ1-2; D call uncertain. CDR3 length: 15 residues. V was clipped by 0 bases and J by 6 bases, with 14 bases between them. Germline CDR1 reads LNHNV; CDR2 reads YYDKDF (reference sequence). CDR3 bases: TGTGCCACCAGCAGAGATCTTCCGGTGGCGGATGGCTACACCTTC. It is translated as CATSRDLPVADGYTF.

CDR3 DNA sequence: TGTGCCAGCAGGCCCGCCGGGACTAGCGGGTACAATGAGCAGTTCTTC. It codes for CASRPAGTSGYNEQFF. The chain joins TRBV27 to TRBJ2-1; 12 nucleotides agree with TRBD2. The length of the CDR3 is 16 residues. CDR1 and CDR2 from the germline V gene are MNHEY and SMNVEV (reference sequence). V lost 6 bases and J lost 4; bases outside the gene matches: 7.

This chain connects TRBV15 to TRBJ2-7; D unclear. Germline values: CDR1 LNHNV, CDR2 YYDKDF (reference sequence). The CDR3 totals 12 residues. V was cut by 4 bases and J by 3 bases, with 7 bases left in between. CDR3 nucleotides: TGTGCCACCAGCACTCTTAGCTACGAGCAGTACTTC. Its protein is CATSTLSYEQYF. Using reference TRBV15 and TRBJ2-7 for the parts outside the CDR3, the full variable domain is DAMVIQNPRYQVTQFGKPVTLSCSQTLNHNVMYWYQQKSSQAPKLLFHYYDKDFNNEADTPDNFQSRRPNTSFCFLDIRSPGLGDTAMYLCATSTLSYEQYFGPGTRLTVT.

The CDR3, as DNA: TGTGCCAGCAGTCTTGGACAGGGGTCCTATGGCTACACCTTC. It translates to CASSLGQGSYGYTF. The chain employs TRBV2 and TRBJ1-2; 9 bases match TRBD1. Germline lookup yields CDR1 SNHLY and CDR2 FYNNEI. The J segment lost 4 bases and the V segment lost 5 bases, leaving 5 bases of the junction unmatched. The CDR3 runs 14 residues.

The chain is built from TRBV6-5 and TRBJ1-1; TRBD1 matches 7 bases. V lost 6 bases, J lost 3 bases, and 7 bases stayed unmatched. Germline V gives CDR1 MNHEY, CDR2 SVGAGI. The CDR3 has 14 amino acids. CDR3: CASSPGQRDTEAFF. CDR3 in DNA: TGTGCCAGCAGCCCGGGACAGAGGGACACTGAAGCTTTCTTT.

The gene calls are TRBV7-9 and TRBJ2-6, with 10 bases fitting TRBD1. CDR3 length equals 17 residues. Germline loops: CDR1 SEHNR, CDR2 FQNEAQ (reference sequence). J was trimmed by 1 base and V by 4 bases; bases with no gene match: 4. CDR3 in DNA: TGTGCCAGCAGCTGGGACAGGGGACTATCTGGGGCCAACGTCCTGACTTTC. Its translation: CASSWDRGLSGANVLTF.

The chain joins TRBV5-1 to TRBJ2-1; perhaps D is TRBD1 or TRBD2 (5 bases each). V dropped 0 bases and J dropped 7 bases, with 20 bases sitting between them. Germline loops: CDR1 SGHRS, CDR2 YFSETQ. CDR3 length equals 17 residues. The CDR3 region has the DNA TGCGCCAGCAGCTTGGAGTTCATGGTGGTTGGGGGTAATGAGCAGTTCTTC. Protein: CASSLEFMVVGGNEQFF.

The chain has TRBV28 and TRBJ1-5, with D possibly matching TRBD1 (6 bases). CDR1 and CDR2 (germline): MDHEN, SYDVKM. The ends were cut back, 2 bases at V and 11 bases at J, with 19 bases in the middle. The length of the CDR3 is 15 residues. The CDR3 sequence: CASSLEGGPLRSQHF. CDR3 sequence (DNA): TGTGCCAGCAGTTTAGAAGGGGGGCCTCTTAGGTCCCAGCATTTT.

This chain joins TRBV28 and TRBJ2-2; 10 nucleotides agree with TRBD1. Germline V gene sequence: CDR1 MDHEN, CDR2 SYDVKM. The CDR3 loop spans 14 amino acids. V lost 6 bases and J lost 6; bases outside the gene matches: 4. The CDR3 is CASSPGQGAGELFF. The CDR3 DNA reads TGTGCCAGCAGCCCCGGACAGGGGGCCGGGGAGCTGTTTTTT.

The chain joins TRBV30 to TRBJ2-1; 12 bases fit TRBD2. After removal of 2 bases from V and 1 base from J, the junction contained 9 bases not matched to a gene. This CDR3 region has 18 residues. CDR1 and CDR2 (germline): GTSNPN, SVGIG (reference sequence). This chain's CDR3 is CAWSHTSGRLSSYNEQFF. CDR3 in DNA: TGTGCCTGGAGTCATACTAGCGGGAGGTTATCGTCCTACAATGAGCAGTTCTTC.

J is TRBJ1-1 and V is TRBV6-5; unclear D gene. CDR3 length equals 13 residues. Trimming pared 3 bases from V and 3 bases from J, leaving 8 bases between. Germline assignment: CDR1 MNHEY and CDR2 SVGAGI. The CDR3 DNA follows: TGTGCCAGCAGTTATGACGCGTACACTGAAGCTTTCTTT. Residues: CASSYDAYTEAFF.

This clone was observed a single time. The genes are TRBV7-9 and TRBJ2-3, with 7 bases lining up with TRBD2. Germline assignment: CDR1 SEHNR and CDR2 FQNEAQ (reference sequence). V lost 0 bases to trimming and J lost 3 bases; unmatched junction nucleotides: 9. The CDR3 has 17 residues. CDR3 residues: CASSLAGGSLFTDTQYF. The CDR3 bases are TGTGCCAGCAGCTTAGCGGGCGGGAGCCTGTTTACAGATACGCAGTATTTT.

The chain links TRBV6-1 to TRBJ1-2, with D uncertain. V shed 10 bases and J shed 3 bases, with 9 bases lying between them. The V gene's germline CDR1 is MNHNS and CDR2 SASEGT. This CDR3 is 11 amino acids long. In DNA form, the CDR3 reads TGTGCCATCTCGGGTTACTATGGCTACACCTTC. Translation: CAISGYYGYTF.

This clone has only one observation. This chain links TRBV28 with TRBJ2-7; D possibly corresponds to TRBD2 (5 bases). With 3 bases removed from V and 12 bases from J, the gap between germline ends came to 9 bases. This CDR3 spans 10 amino acids. In germline, CDR1 is MDHEN, CDR2 SYDVKM. Here the CDR3 reads CASSLGDLYF. For the CDR3, the DNA is TGTGCCAGCAGTTTGGGAGACCTGTACTTC.

V usage is TRBV5-1 and J usage is TRBJ2-1, with TRBD2 identical over 7 bases. Trimming cost V 3 bases and J 6 bases; bases outside gene matches: 21. CDR1 and CDR2 from the germline V gene are SGHRS and YFSETQ. There are 19 residues in the CDR3. The CDR3 region has the DNA TGCGCCAGCAGCTCGACCGCGTTGCGACTGGGCGGGAGCCCCAATGAGCAGTTCTTC. It yields the protein CASSSTALRLGGSPNEQFF.

The chain uses TRBV5-6 and TRBJ1-3, with 7 bases matching TRBD1. Per germline, CDR1 SGHDT and CDR2 YYEEEE. The CDR3 contains 15 residues. With V trimmed by 1 base and J by 2 bases, 3 bases remained unmatched. The CDR3 DNA sequence: TGTGCCAGCAGCTTGAGCCAGGGGGCTGGAAACACCATATATTTT. Its translation is CASSLSQGAGNTIYF.

The V gene is TRBV9, the J gene TRBJ2-7; 7 nucleotides line up with TRBD2. V gave up 3 bases and J gave up 4 bases; unmatched junction bases: 7. The CDR3 runs 14 residues. The germline gives CDR1 SGDLS, CDR2 YYNGEE. The DNA for the CDR3 is TGTGCCAGCAGCGGGACTAGTCCGGAGTACGAGCAGTACTTC. It codes for CASSGTSPEYEQYF.